Listed here are 12 T cell receptor beta chains from one sample, sequenced in a study of shared clonotypes between healthy human individuals (dated by TCRdb to 2019 to 2021). The library was built by means of the immunoSEQ multiplex PCR assay. The table was pulled from immuneACCESS by TCRdb, which kept in-frame rearrangements only. Such tables lose some clones; where checked, under half of the loss comes from unresolved V genes, and the rest has no known cause. Within this sample are approximately 460,000 clones, with approximately 80% of them counted one time only. 12% of the sample lies in the top ten. The sample was PBMCs. Source of these receptors: a middle-aged woman in good health. Some clones in this sample may be carry-over from other donors' samples.

The chain employs TRBV19 and TRBJ1-2; 7 bases align to TRBD1. Germline trimming cut 3 bases from V and 14 bases from J; bases unmatched to any gene: 15. The germline V gene encodes CDR1 LNHDA and CDR2 SQIVND (reference sequence). The CDR3 contains 14 residues. CDR3 protein: CASSMRGGESPLTF. CDR3 DNA: TGTGCCAGTAGTATGAGAGGGGGCGAGTCTCCCCTGACCTTC.

This clone was seen many times. The chain combines TRBV19 with TRBJ2-2, with D possibly matching TRBD2 (5 bases). Germline V lookup: CDR1 LNHDA, CDR2 SQIVND (reference sequence). The ends were cut back, 5 bases at V and 6 bases at J, with 16 bases in the middle. This CDR3 is 15 amino acids long. The CDR3 loop reads CASSQSGLAPGELFF. The CDR3 DNA sequence: TGTGCCAGTAGTCAGTCAGGATTAGCGCCCGGGGAGCTGTTTTTT.

The chain joins TRBV7-7 to TRBJ2-1; 14 positions agree with TRBD2. Germline assignment: CDR1 SSHAT and CDR2 FNYEAQ (reference sequence). The CDR3 loop spans 15 amino acids. V was clipped by 2 bases and J by 8 bases; unmatched bases: 2. The chain's CDR3 is CASSLQGLAGDEQFF. The CDR3 region has the DNA TGTGCCAGCAGCTTACAGGGACTAGCGGGAGATGAGCAGTTCTTC.

The chain employs TRBV7-8 and TRBJ2-1; 10 nucleotides line up with TRBD2. The CDR3 length is 17 residues. J lost 7 bases, V lost 5 bases, and 14 bases had no gene match. Germline CDR1 is SGHVS and CDR2 is FQNEAQ. This CDR3 is CASSPSGLAVAGNEQFF. For the CDR3, the DNA is TGTGCCAGCAGCCCCTCTGGACTAGCGGTGGCAGGAAATGAGCAGTTCTTC.

This clone was seen just once. The likely explanation is a read error, given a far larger clone one base away. The chain carries TRBV27 and TRBJ2-1, with D unclear. The CDR3 length is 17 residues. CDR1 is MNHEY, CDR2 SMNVEV, per germline (reference sequence). The CDR3 region has the DNA TGTGCCAGCAGTTTACTGGGATTCTACGGCTCCTGCAATGAGCAGTTCTTC. Residues: CASSLLGFYGSCNEQFF.

As concerns this clone: A far larger clone is just one base off, so this is likely a read error. This CDR3 is also generated by other DNA sequences in the sample. This chain uses TRBV7-2 with TRBJ2-1, with no clear D. Germline CDR1 and CDR2: SGHTA and FQGNSA. The CDR3 covers 11 residues. This CDR3 is CASSFYNEQFF. DNA for the CDR3: TGTGCCAGCAGCTTCTACAACGAGCAGTTCTTC. The entire variable domain, with the rest obtained from reference TRBV7-2 and TRBJ2-1, is as follows: GAGVSQSPSNKVTEKGKDVELRCDPISGHTALYWYRQSLGQGLEFLIYFQGNSAPDKSGLPSDRFSAERTGGSVSTLTIQRTQQEDSAVYLCASSFYNEQFFGPGTRLTVL.

For this clone: A far larger clone is one base from this, pointing to a likely read error. The sample contains more than one DNA sequence encoding this CDR3. CDR3 sequence (DNA): TGTGCCAGCAGCTTGGCCTTGGCGGGCTCCTACAATGAGCAGTTCTTC. It translates to CASSLALAGSYNEQFF. The chain combines TRBV7-9 with TRBJ2-1, with a possible D match to TRBD2 (5 bases). Germline CDR1 SEHNR, CDR2 FQNEAQ (reference sequence). Trimming shortened V by 3 bases and J by 0 bases, and 12 bases separated the two germline ends. The CDR3 consists of 16 residues.

Concerning this clone itself: The sample has other DNA sequences that encode this CDR3 too. The V call is TRBV2, the J call TRBJ1-1; TRBD1 might be the D (6 bases). Per germline, CDR1 SNHLY and CDR2 FYNNEI. Trimming shortened V by 1 base and J by 5 bases, and 11 bases separated the two germline ends. The CDR3 consists of 14 residues. CDR3 protein: CASSEVGARTEAFF. The CDR3 DNA reads TGTGCCAGCAGTGAAGTGGGGGCGAGAACTGAAGCTTTCTTT.

The chain recombines TRBV7-2 with TRBJ2-3, with 10 nucleotides matching TRBD1. The CDR3 is 15 residues long. CDR1 and CDR2 (germline): SGHTA, FQGNSA. J lost 3 bases, V lost 0 bases, and 0 bases had no gene match. CDR3 DNA: TGTGCCAGCAGCTTAGCGGGACAGGGGACAGATACGCAGTATTTT. Translating gives CASSLAGQGTDTQYF. The entire variable domain, with the rest obtained from reference TRBV7-2 and TRBJ2-3, is as follows: GAGVSQSPSNKVTEKGKDVELRCDPISGHTALYWYRQSLGQGLEFLIYFQGNSAPDKSGLPSDRFSAERTGGSVSTLTIQRTQQEDSAVYLCASSLAGQGTDTQYFGPGTRLTVL.

The V gene is TRBV7-2, the J gene TRBJ2-7; 7 positions match TRBD1. CDR3 length: 14 amino acids. Per germline, CDR1 SGHTA and CDR2 FQGNSA. With V trimmed by 0 bases and J by 11 bases, 10 bases remained unmatched. The CDR3 DNA is TGTGCCAGCAGCTTAGCGACCGACCGGGACAGAAAGTACTTC. Translation: CASSLATDRDRKYF.

This chain uses TRBV5-1 with TRBJ1-6, with 8 nucleotides matching TRBD1. Per germline, CDR1 SGHRS and CDR2 YFSETQ. The ends lost 3 bases at V and 10 bases at J; junction bases unmatched: 6. The CDR3 extends over 14 amino acids. This CDR3 reads CASSSDRGGSPLHF. CDR3 coding DNA: TGCGCCAGCAGCTCCGACAGGGGTGGATCACCCCTCCACTTT.

This chain uses TRBV5-1 with TRBJ2-1; tentative D call: TRBD1 (7 bases). The CDR3 extends over 16 amino acids. V shed 3 bases and J shed 1 base, with 14 bases lying between them. Per the germline V gene, CDR1 is SGHRS and CDR2 is YFSETQ. The chain's CDR3 is CASSSQGGQSYNEQFF. In DNA, the CDR3 is TGCGCCAGCAGCTCCCAGGGGGGCCAGTCCTACAATGAGCAGTTCTTC.